Listed here are 6 T cell receptor beta chains from one sample, sequenced in a study of blood T cell repertoires in COVID-19. The data were produced by immunoSEQ multiplex PCR, yet TCRdb's version contains in-frame clones alone and is incomplete. The sample includes 280,000 or so clones, around nine tenths seen only once; the top ten take about 5.5%. The sample was PBMCs or T cells enriched from blood (not recorded which). The receptors come from a woman in her 40s who had recovered from COVID-19.

CDR3 bases: TGTGCCTGGACTTCCCCCGCCGGACCCAGGGTACGAGCTGGAAACACCATATATTTT. Amino acid sequence: CAWTSPAGPRVRAGNTIYF. V gene TRBV30 combines with J gene TRBJ1-3, with D perhaps matching TRBD1 (5 bases). The length of the CDR3 is 19 residues. Deletions cut 4 bases from V and 2 bases from J, with 27 bases between. Germline assignment: CDR1 GTSNPN and CDR2 SVGIG (reference sequence).

As for this clone: This same CDR3 is encoded by further DNA sequences in the sample. The rearrangement joins TRBV19 to TRBJ2-7; 8 bases map to TRBD1. The CDR3 length is 12 residues. Germline lookup yields CDR1 LNHDA and CDR2 SQIVND (reference sequence). With 9 bases clipped from V and 3 bases from J, the junction kept 4 bases outside the gene matches. The DNA of the CDR3 is TGTGCCAGCAGCGACAGGGGCTACGAGCAGTACTTC. Protein product: CASSDRGYEQYF. The complete variable domain, with remaining parts taken from reference TRBV19 and TRBJ2-7, reads DGGITQSPKYLFRKEGQNVTLSCEQNLNHDAMYWYRQDPGQGLRLIYYSQIVNDFQKGDIAEGYSVSREKKESFPLTVTSAQKNPTAFYLCASSDRGYEQYFGPGTRLTVT.

Details on this clone: Other DNA variants within this sample encode the same CDR3. The chain links TRBV28 to TRBJ2-7; 7 bases line up with TRBD1. Trimming removed 5 bases from V and 3 bases from J; junction bases left unmatched: 4. This CDR3 comprises 13 residues. Germline V gene lookup returns CDR1 MDHEN and CDR2 SYDVKM. CDR3 DNA sequence: TGTGCCAGCAGTAGACAGGGTGTCTACGAGCAGTACTTC. Its translation is CASSRQGVYEQYF. Supplemented by reference TRBV28 and TRBJ2-7, the full variable domain reads DVKVTQSSRYLVKRTGEKVFLECVQDMDHENMFWYRQDPGLGLRLIYFSYDVKMKEKGDIPEGYSVSREKKERFSLILESASTNQTSMYLCASSRQGVYEQYFGPGTRLTVT.

The chain carries TRBV20-1 and TRBJ1-5; D possibly corresponds to TRBD1 (5 bases). This CDR3 comprises 11 residues. Looked up from germline, CDR1 is DFQATT and CDR2 is SNEGSKA (reference sequence). V was clipped by 4 bases and J by 5 bases, with 6 bases between them. The CDR3 loop is CSATTDQPQHF. The CDR3 DNA reads TGCAGTGCTACGACAGATCAGCCCCAGCATTTT.

The chain is built from TRBV5-1 and TRBJ2-1, with 10 nucleotides matching TRBD2. The germline V gene has CDR1 SGHRS and CDR2 YFSETQ. The CDR3 runs to 14 residues. The J segment lost 6 bases and the V segment lost 2 bases, leaving 2 bases of the junction unmatched. CDR3 coding DNA: TGCGCCAGCAGCTTCGGGACTAGCGTCAATGAGCAGTTCTTC. It yields the protein CASSFGTSVNEQFF.

This chain connects TRBV28 to TRBJ2-7; 13 positions match TRBD2. The CDR3 length is 16 residues. After removal of 5 bases from V and 5 bases from J, the junction contained 9 bases not matched to a gene. The germline V gene encodes CDR1 MDHEN and CDR2 SYDVKM. CDR3 in amino acids: CASSLTALAGGNEQYF. The CDR3 DNA reads as TGTGCCAGCAGTCTTACCGCACTAGCGGGGGGGAACGAGCAGTACTTC. The variable domain in full, completed from reference TRBV28 and TRBJ2-7, reads DVKVTQSSRYLVKRTGEKVFLECVQDMDHENMFWYRQDPGLGLRLIYFSYDVKMKEKGDIPEGYSVSREKKERFSLILESASTNQTSMYLCASSLTALAGGNEQYFGPGTRLTVT.